Listed below are T cell receptor beta chains from one sample, sequenced in a study of PD-1 blockade in classical Hodgkin lymphoma. Sequenced by immunoSEQ multiplex PCR; TCRdb stores in-frame clones only, minus some. The sample includes around 20,000 clones, 80% to 85% seen only once; the top ten take 24%. Sequences were derived from peripheral blood mononuclear cells (PBMCs), sampled at baseline. These receptors all stem from a human donor with classical Hodgkin lymphoma. CDR3s include the opening cysteine and the closing phenylalanine or tryptophan. The D gene is left open where the match is weak. Not all rows give a size; the values are once, few, many and, for expanded clones, a class.

clone size: -; V gene: TRBV6-5; J gene: TRBJ1-1; D gene: -; CDR3 DNA: TGTGCCAGCAGACCAGCCCCCAGGGACACTGAAGCTTTCTTT; CDR3 protein: CASRPAPRDTEAFF
clone size: -; V gene: TRBV2; J gene: TRBJ2-6; D gene: -; CDR3 DNA: TGTGCCAGCAGTGAAACTGAACCAACTGGGGCCAACGTCCTGACTTTC; CDR3 protein: CASSETEPTGANVLTF
clone size: -; V gene: TRBV28; J gene: TRBJ2-7; D gene: TRBD1; CDR3 DNA: TGTGCCAGCAGTTTATCGGGACAGGGTGACGAGCAGTACTTC; CDR3 protein: CASSLSGQGDEQYF
clone size: -; V gene: TRBV21-1; J gene: TRBJ2-7; D gene: -; CDR3 DNA: TGTGCCAGCAGTCAAGGACTAGCGGGAGGGCCGACTTCTTGCGAGCAGTACTTC; CDR3 protein: CASSQGLAGGPTSCEQYF
clone size: -; V gene: TRBV18; J gene: TRBJ2-2; D gene: -; CDR3 DNA: TGTGCCAGCTCACCAAAAGCAGGGGACGCCCTGAACACCGGGGAGCTGTTTTTT; CDR3 protein: CASSPKAGDALNTGELFF
clone size: -; V gene: TRBV4-1; J gene: TRBJ2-1; D gene: TRBD2; CDR3 DNA: TGCGCCAGCAGCCGTCCGAGCGGGGGTTACAATGAGCAGTTCTTC; CDR3 protein: CASSRPSGGYNEQFF
clone size: -; V gene: TRBV6-1; J gene: TRBJ1-1; D gene: -; CDR3 DNA: TGTGCCAGCAGTTCTACACCGGGGAACACTGAAGCTTTCTTT; CDR3 protein: CASSSTPGNTEAFF
clone size: -; V gene: TRBV6-1; J gene: TRBJ2-3; D gene: TRBD2; CDR3 DNA: TGTGCCAGCAGTGAAATAGCGGGGGCAGGAGATACGCAGTATTTT; CDR3 protein: CASSEIAGAGDTQYF
clone size: -; V gene: TRBV29-1; J gene: TRBJ2-1; D gene: TRBD1; CDR3 DNA: TGCAGCGCCAGAGAAAGAGGGGACAGGGTAAATGAGCAGTTCTTC; CDR3 protein: CSARERGDRVNEQFF
clone size: few; V gene: TRBV7-9; J gene: TRBJ2-7; D gene: -; CDR3 DNA: TGTGCCAGCAGCTTTGACAGCTACGAGCAGTACTTC; CDR3 protein: CASSFDSYEQYF
clone size: -; V gene: TRBV19; J gene: TRBJ1-2; D gene: -; CDR3 DNA: TGTGCCAGTAGTATTTCCCCCGGATATGGCTACACCTTC; CDR3 protein: CASSISPGYGYTF
clone size: -; V gene: TRBV28; J gene: TRBJ1-4; D gene: -; CDR3 DNA: TGTGCCAGCACGGAACGGAGCTCTTATGAAAAACTGTTTTTT; CDR3 protein: CASTERSSYEKLFF
clone size: -; V gene: TRBV5-4; J gene: TRBJ2-3; D gene: -; CDR3 DNA: TGTGCCAGCAGCTCCCGACAGCGGAGCACAGATACGCAGTATTTT; CDR3 protein: CASSSRQRSTDTQYF
clone size: -; V gene: TRBV2; J gene: TRBJ2-5; D gene: -; CDR3 DNA: TGTGCCAGCAGTGAAGGGGAGGTGGAGACCCAGTACTTC; CDR3 protein: CASSEGEVETQYF
clone size: -; V gene: TRBV7-2; J gene: TRBJ2-4; D gene: TRBD2; CDR3 DNA: TGTGCCAGCAGCCGGGGGACTACGTTAGGGAACATTCAGTACTTC; CDR3 protein: CASSRGTTLGNIQYF
clone size: -; V gene: TRBV7-2; J gene: TRBJ2-7; D gene: -; CDR3 DNA: TGTGCCAGCAGCTTAGCCCCCCGGGGGTACGAGCAGTACTTC; CDR3 protein: CASSLAPRGYEQYF
clone size: -; V gene: TRBV19; J gene: TRBJ1-2; D gene: -; CDR3 DNA: TGTGCCAGTAGTATAATCCCCCAGCAGACTAACTATGGCTACACCTTC; CDR3 protein: CASSIIPQQTNYGYTF
clone size: -; V gene: TRBV6-4; J gene: TRBJ2-7; D gene: TRBD2; CDR3 DNA: TGTGCCAGCAGTCTAGCGGGGGGGGCGCCCTACGAGCAGTACTTC; CDR3 protein: CASSLAGGAPYEQYF
clone size: -; V gene: TRBV9; J gene: TRBJ1-6; D gene: -; CDR3 DNA: TGTGCCAGCAGCGTAAGTGGGGGGCGAGATTCACCCCTCCACTTT; CDR3 protein: CASSVSGGRDSPLHF
clone size: -; V gene: TRBV28; J gene: TRBJ2-7; D gene: -; CDR3 DNA: TGTGCCAGCAGTTTATCGGAGGGGGCCTACGAGCAGTACTTC; CDR3 protein: CASSLSEGAYEQYF
clone size: -; V gene: TRBV29-1; J gene: TRBJ2-7; D gene: -; CDR3 DNA: TGCAGCGTCTTCGCGGGGTACAAGCAGTACTTC; CDR3 protein: CSVFAGYKQYF
clone size: -; V gene: TRBV7-9; J gene: TRBJ2-1; D gene: -; CDR3 DNA: TGTGCCAGCAGCTTAGCGTCTGCCGCGGCCAATGAGCAGTTCTTC; CDR3 protein: CASSLASAAANEQFF
clone size: -; V gene: TRBV5-6; J gene: TRBJ2-1; D gene: TRBD2; CDR3 DNA: TGTGCCAGCAGCTGGGGAACTAGCGTTCATGAGCAGTTCTTC; CDR3 protein: CASSWGTSVHEQFF
clone size: -; V gene: TRBV9; J gene: TRBJ2-1; D gene: -; CDR3 DNA: TGTGCCAGCGGCAGGGACTCGCACAATGAGCAGTTCTTC; CDR3 protein: CASGRDSHNEQFF
clone size: -; V gene: TRBV7-6; J gene: TRBJ1-1; D gene: -; CDR3 DNA: TGTGCCAGCAGCTCCAGACTGGGCATGAACACTGAAGCTTTCTTT; CDR3 protein: CASSSRLGMNTEAFF
clone size: -; V gene: TRBV2; J gene: TRBJ2-5; D gene: -; CDR3 DNA: TGTGCCAGCAGTGAATCTCCCCGGTTTTCGTATCCCCAAGAGACCCAGTACTTC; CDR3 protein: CASSESPRFSYPQETQYF
clone size: -; V gene: TRBV7-9; J gene: TRBJ2-1; D gene: -; CDR3 DNA: TGTGCCAGCAGCTTGGTGGGTGGCAATGAGCAGTTCTTC; CDR3 protein: CASSLVGGNEQFF
clone size: -; V gene: TRBV5-4; J gene: TRBJ2-2; D gene: -; CDR3 DNA: TGTGCCAGCAGCTGGGACCTCACCGGGGAGCTGTTTTTT; CDR3 protein: CASSWDLTGELFF
clone size: -; V gene: TRBV5-4; J gene: TRBJ2-5; D gene: -; CDR3 DNA: TGTGCCAGCAGCCAGAACAGCCAAGAGACCCAGTACTTC; CDR3 protein: CASSQNSQETQYF
clone size: few; V gene: TRBV30; J gene: TRBJ1-1; D gene: -; CDR3 DNA: TGTGCCTGGAGTGTAGAAGGGTTCACTGAAGCTTTCTTT; CDR3 protein: CAWSVEGFTEAFF
clone size: -; V gene: TRBV6-4; J gene: TRBJ2-2; D gene: -; CDR3 DNA: TGTGCCAGCAGTAAGGACAGACTGGGGAACACCGGGGAGCTGTTTTTT; CDR3 protein: CASSKDRLGNTGELFF
clone size: -; V gene: TRBV9; J gene: TRBJ1-2; D gene: -; CDR3 DNA: TGTGCCAGCAGCATTCCAGGGGCCGGCTACACCTTC; CDR3 protein: CASSIPGAGYTF
clone size: -; V gene: TRBV27; J gene: TRBJ2-7; D gene: -; CDR3 DNA: TGTGCCAGCAGTTTAATGGAGGGGTACGAGCAGTACTTC; CDR3 protein: CASSLMEGYEQYF
clone size: -; V gene: TRBV29-1; J gene: TRBJ1-2; D gene: TRBD1; CDR3 DNA: TGCAGCGTTGAATCCAGGGGGCTAGGCTACACCTTC; CDR3 protein: CSVESRGLGYTF
clone size: once; V gene: TRBV27; J gene: TRBJ2-1; D gene: TRBD1; CDR3 DNA: TGTGCCAGCATGGGACAGGGGGTGTTCTTC; CDR3 protein: CASMGQGVFF
clone size: -; V gene: TRBV19; J gene: TRBJ2-6; D gene: -; CDR3 DNA: TGTGCCAGTAGTTCACATCTTTCTCTCGGGGCCAACGTCCTGACTTTC; CDR3 protein: CASSSHLSLGANVLTF
clone size: -; V gene: TRBV9; J gene: TRBJ2-7; D gene: TRBD2; CDR3 DNA: TGTGCCAGCAGCGGCGGGGTGGGACTAGCAGGAGGCGAGCAGTACTTC; CDR3 protein: CASSGGVGLAGGEQYF
clone size: -; V gene: TRBV4-1; J gene: TRBJ1-2; D gene: -; CDR3 DNA: TGCGCCAGCAGCCCTCGGGACGAGCTACCTGGCTACACCTTC; CDR3 protein: CASSPRDELPGYTF
clone size: -; V gene: TRBV6-5; J gene: TRBJ1-2; D gene: -; CDR3 DNA: TGTGCCAGCAGAAACGACCAGGGGACCTATGGCTACACCTTC; CDR3 protein: CASRNDQGTYGYTF
clone size: -; V gene: TRBV30; J gene: TRBJ2-7; D gene: -; CDR3 DNA: TGTGCCTGGAGTGTTGGCAGGGGTTACGAGCAGTACTTC; CDR3 protein: CAWSVGRGYEQYF
clone size: -; V gene: TRBV19; J gene: TRBJ1-2; D gene: TRBD1; CDR3 DNA: TGTGCCAGTAGCCGGGCCGGGACAGACTATGGCTACACCTTC; CDR3 protein: CASSRAGTDYGYTF
clone size: -; V gene: TRBV4-1; J gene: TRBJ1-1; D gene: -; CDR3 DNA: TGCGCCAGCAGCCGGGACCCGCTGGCTGAAGCTTTCTTT; CDR3 protein: CASSRDPLAEAFF
clone size: -; V gene: TRBV18; J gene: TRBJ1-1; D gene: -; CDR3 DNA: TGTGCCAGCTCACCAGGGACACCGAACACTGAAGCTTTCTTT; CDR3 protein: CASSPGTPNTEAFF
clone size: -; V gene: TRBV7-2; J gene: TRBJ2-6; D gene: TRBD2; CDR3 DNA: TGTGCCAGCAGCTTAGTGCGGGGGGCGTCTGGGGCCAACGTCCTGACTTTC; CDR3 protein: CASSLVRGASGANVLTF
clone size: -; V gene: TRBV10-3; J gene: TRBJ2-2; D gene: -; CDR3 DNA: TGTGCCACGGAGGAAGGGTTGGGGACCGGGGAGCTGTTTTTT; CDR3 protein: CATEEGLGTGELFF
clone size: -; V gene: TRBV15; J gene: TRBJ2-3; D gene: TRBD1; CDR3 DNA: TGTGCCACCAGCAGAGGGGGACAGGGGCAAGATACGCAGTATTTT; CDR3 protein: CATSRGGQGQDTQYF
clone size: -; V gene: TRBV18; J gene: TRBJ2-2; D gene: -; CDR3 DNA: TGTGCCAGCTCACCCGACACCGGGGAGCTGTTTTTT; CDR3 protein: CASSPDTGELFF
clone size: -; V gene: TRBV7-3; J gene: TRBJ1-1; D gene: -; CDR3 DNA: TGTGCCAGCAGCTTAGTCCCTGTCACAATGAACACTGAAGCTTTCTTT; CDR3 protein: CASSLVPVTMNTEAFF
clone size: many; V gene: TRBV29-1; J gene: TRBJ2-1; D gene: -; CDR3 DNA: TGCAGCGTTGAAGGGCTGCGGGGTCTTAATGAGCAGTTCTTC; CDR3 protein: CSVEGLRGLNEQFF
clone size: -; V gene: TRBV2; J gene: TRBJ2-5; D gene: -; CDR3 DNA: TGTGCCGGCCGTTACCAAGAGACCCAGTACTTC; CDR3 protein: CAGRYQETQYF
clone size: -; V gene: TRBV21-1; J gene: TRBJ2-1; D gene: -; CDR3 DNA: TGTGCCAGCAGCAAAGTAGGGAGATCGACAGGGGCACATTATGAGCAGTTCTTC; CDR3 protein: CASSKVGRSTGAHYEQFF
clone size: -; V gene: TRBV9; J gene: TRBJ2-1; D gene: TRBD1; CDR3 DNA: TGTGCCAGCAGCAAATCCGGGACAGGTGTGAGGGATGAGCAGTTCTTC; CDR3 protein: CASSKSGTGVRDEQFF
clone size: -; V gene: TRBV4-1; J gene: TRBJ2-7; D gene: TRBD2; CDR3 DNA: TGCGCCAGCAGCCAATGGACTAGCGTCGGCTACGAGCAGTACTTC; CDR3 protein: CASSQWTSVGYEQYF
clone size: few; V gene: TRBV5-4; J gene: TRBJ1-4; D gene: -; CDR3 DNA: TGTGCCAGCAGCCCCACGAATGGAGGCTCTAGTAATGAAAAACTGTTTTTT; CDR3 protein: CASSPTNGGSSNEKLFF
clone size: -; V gene: TRBV27; J gene: TRBJ2-7; D gene: -; CDR3 DNA: TGTGCCAGCAGTCCCCGCGGGTGGTACGAGCAGTACTTC; CDR3 protein: CASSPRGWYEQYF
clone size: -; V gene: TRBV15; J gene: TRBJ2-5; D gene: -; CDR3 DNA: TGTGCCACCAGCGGTGGACAGAAAGAGACCCAGTACTTC; CDR3 protein: CATSGGQKETQYF
clone size: -; V gene: TRBV28; J gene: TRBJ1-1; D gene: TRBD1; CDR3 DNA: TGTGCCAGCAATAGACAGGGGATCACTGAAGCTTTCTTT; CDR3 protein: CASNRQGITEAFF